This entry is about one T cell receptor (beta chain). The antigen remains undetermined. Every donor provided one heparinised blood draw, which averaged about 110 mL. This entry belongs to a study of beta chain features in type 1 diabetes. Study outcomes and limitations: Type 1 diabetes patients had moderately but significantly shorter TCRB CDR3s in all four CD4+ subsets.

As every portion of the isolated RNA was reverse transcribed, the sequencing read expressed TCRB transcripts. Using immunoSEQ multiplex PCR, the repertoire was profiled, and TCRdb retains in-frame clones only, with some absent. The repertoire holds 900,000 or so clones, roughly 17% seen once, with around 0.02% in the top ten. The origin of this receptor is a woman between 18 and 30 years old in good health. The sequenced sample was naive CD4+ T cells from blood.

The CDR3 sequence is CASKIGREQETQYF. The CDR3 coding sequence is TGCGCCAGCAAAATAGGGCGGGAGCAAGAGACCCAGTACTTC. The chain links TRBV5-1 to TRBJ2-5; 7 bases map to TRBD2. V shed 6 bases, J shed 2 bases, and the junction held 7 bases outside the gene matches. The CDR3 sequence is 14 residues long. The germline V gene has CDR1 SGHRS and CDR2 YFSETQ.